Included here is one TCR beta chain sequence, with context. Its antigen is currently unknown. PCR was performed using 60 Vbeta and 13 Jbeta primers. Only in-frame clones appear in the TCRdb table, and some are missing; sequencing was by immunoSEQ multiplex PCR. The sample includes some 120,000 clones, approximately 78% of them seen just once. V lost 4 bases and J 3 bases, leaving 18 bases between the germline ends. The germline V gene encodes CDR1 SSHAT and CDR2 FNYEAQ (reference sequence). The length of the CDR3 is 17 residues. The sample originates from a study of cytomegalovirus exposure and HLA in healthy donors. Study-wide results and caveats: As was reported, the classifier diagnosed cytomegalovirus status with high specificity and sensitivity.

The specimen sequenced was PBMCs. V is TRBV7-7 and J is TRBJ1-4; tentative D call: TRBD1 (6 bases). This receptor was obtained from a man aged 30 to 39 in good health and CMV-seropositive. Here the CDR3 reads CASSSPRGKEPNEKLFF. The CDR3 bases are TGTGCCAGCAGCTCCCCGAGGGGGAAGGAACCTAATGAAAAACTGTTTTTT. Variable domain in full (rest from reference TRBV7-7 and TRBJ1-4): GAGVSQSPRYKVTKRGQDVTLRCDPISSHATLYWYQQALGQGPEFLTYFNYEAQPDKSGLPSDRFSAERPEGSISTLTIQRTEQRDSAMYRCASSSPRGKEPNEKLFFGSGTQLSVL.